This T cell receptor beta chain was documented in a study of cytomegalovirus exposure and HLA in healthy donors. CDR1 LNHNV and CDR2 YYDKDF come from the germline V gene (reference sequence). This CDR3 spans 14 amino acids. Trimming left V 2 bases short and J 0 bases short, with 7 bases between. Only one count was recorded for this clone. With 60 Vbeta and 13 Jbeta primers, the PCR was carried out. Only in-frame clones appear in the TCRdb table, and some are missing; sequencing was by immunoSEQ multiplex PCR. Here the sample spans 150,000 to 200,000 clones, roughly four fifths being singletons. The clonotype comes from a woman younger than 30 in good health and CMV-seropositive. Sequenced: PBMCs. V is TRBV15 and J is TRBJ2-5; possibly TRBD2 for D (6 bases). Here the CDR3 DNA reads TGTGCCACCAGCAGACTAGCGAACCAAGAGACCCAGTACTTC. Amino acids: CATSRLANQETQYF.